The sequence of this TCR beta chain was determined in a study of molecular identifiers for immune sequencing clone quantification. Study background: In replicates, RNA from roughly 18,000 or 92,000 naive CD8 cells was split five ways, four sequenced.

Study-level results: Should identical TCR molecules share a barcode, the sizes of highly expanded clones could be underestimated. It was shown that clones above 20 RNA copies held over 97% of effector molecules, but under 1% in naive cells.

With regard to this clonotype: Its target is not known.

TCRdb passed the PCR reads through MiXCR, listing each CDR3 protein once. This sample has hundreds of thousands of distinct CDR3 sequences, with 25% found just once. Sequenced material: naive CD8+ T cells from blood, with Jurkat cell RNA spiked in. Subset here: FACS-sorted CD8+CD4-CCR7+CD45RA+ naive T cells. This clonotype originated in a human donor in good health. Some libraries in this study had Jurkat cell RNA spiked in.

For the CDR3, the DNA is TGTGCCACCGAAGCTGGGGGAGGTCGGAACACTGAAGCTTTCTTT. Its protein product is CATEAGGGRNTEAFF. The V call is TRBV19, the J call TRBJ1-1, with a possible D match to TRBD1 (5 bases). Germline V gives CDR1 LNHDA, CDR2 SQIVND (reference sequence). V lost 10 bases to trimming and J lost 1 base, with 19 bases between them. The CDR3 totals 15 residues.